The clone carrying this T cell receptor beta chain was recorded many times. Its antigen is undetermined. These data are taken from a study of T cell repertoires in cytomegalovirus infection. Overall study findings and caveats: It was HLA-C-restricted CMV-specific TCR beta clonotypes that dominated the response ex vivo.

From the reads, TCRdb called clonotypes with MiXCR, one entry per CDR3 protein. The sample has about half a million distinct CDR3 sequences; roughly 43% are singletons. This TCR was recovered from a human donor in good health (CMV status not recorded). Some clones in this sample may be carry-over from other donors' samples. The sequencing here drew on cultured PBMCs, taken from culture after CMV antigen stimulation.

CDR3 sequence reads: CASSLTGYENSPLHF. For the CDR3, the DNA is TGTGCCAGCAGCCTCACAGGGTATGAGAATTCACCCCTCCACTTT. The chain joins TRBV7-2 to TRBJ1-6; possible D gene TRBD1, 6 bases. Germline V gene lookup returns CDR1 SGHTA and CDR2 FQGNSA. The V gene lost 5 bases and the J gene lost 7 bases, with 15 bases spanning the gap. The CDR3 loop spans 15 amino acids.